This entry describes one TCR beta chain. No antigen is known for it. MiXCR, applied by TCRdb to the reads, yields one record per CDR3 protein. The sample lists about 340,000 distinct CDR3 sequences, about 28% occurring once. These data originate in a study of T cell repertoires in cytomegalovirus infection. Trimming took 1 base from V and 6 from J, leaving 6 bases between them. Germline V gene lookup returns CDR1 SGHTA and CDR2 FQGNSA. The CDR3 runs 13 residues. Source: cultured PBMCs, taken from culture after CMV antigen stimulation. The sequence was collected from a human donor in good health (CMV status not recorded). Some clones in this sample may be carry-over from other donors' samples. The V gene is TRBV7-2, the J gene TRBJ2-2, with D unresolved. CDR3 protein: CASSLVRPGELFF. DNA for the CDR3: TGTGCCAGCAGCTTAGTGCGCCCCGGGGAGCTGTTTTTT.